The 26 T cell receptor beta chains in this list originate from one sample, sequenced in a study of monozygotic twins with inflammatory bowel disease. Using the 5' RACE reads, TCRdb records one entry per CDR3 protein without DNA. The repertoire table contains roughly 330,000 distinct CDR3 sequences. The sequencing sample was made of blood. All receptors come from a human donor with ulcerative colitis or Crohn's disease, or a healthy co-twin of an affected twin (not recorded which).

This chain links TRBV7-6 with TRBJ1-1. CDR1 SGHVS and CDR2 FNYEAQ come from the germline V gene. This CDR3 contains 13 residues. This chain's CDR3 is CASSLDQSTEAFF.

The V gene is TRBV20-1, the J gene TRBJ2-2; TCRdb proposes TRBD1, but this gene call is untestable without DNA. This CDR3 has 14 amino acids. The germline CDR1 and CDR2 sequences are DFQATT and SNEGSKA (reference sequence). CDR3 amino acids: CSAIRGARTGELFF.

The chain has TRBV28 and TRBJ2-2. Germline V gives CDR1 MDHEN, CDR2 SYDVKM. The CDR3 runs 14 residues. This CDR3 reads CASSYETNTGELFF.

The chain uses TRBV18 and TRBJ1-5; TCRdb's D gene call, TRBD1, goes unchecked for lack of DNA. This CDR3 contains 14 residues. CDR1 is KGHSH, CDR2 LQKENI, per germline. The CDR3 is CASAGQGSNQPQHF.

This rearrangement joins TRBV5-1 to TRBJ2-2; TCRdb calls TRBD1, which cannot be checked without DNA. This CDR3 is 13 amino acids long. CDR1 SGHRS and CDR2 YFSETQ come from the germline V gene. The chain's CDR3 is CASSTGDTGELFF. Full variable domain (missing parts from reference TRBV5-1 and TRBJ2-2): KAGVTQTPRYLIKTRGQQVTLSCSPISGHRSVSWYQQTPGQGLQFLFEYFSETQRNKGNFPGRFSGRQFSNSRSEMNVSTLELGDSALYLCASSTGDTGELFFGEGSRLTVL.

V and J are TRBV6-2 or TRBV6-3 and TRBJ2-2; the D call from TCRdb, TRBD2, cannot be confirmed without DNA. The CDR3 sequence is 15 residues long. Germline V gene data show CDR1 as MNHEY and CDR2 as SVGEGT. CDR3 sequence reads: CASTPLRTLNGELFF.

V and J are TRBV3-1 and TRBJ2-1; TCRdb reports TRBD2, a call that lacks DNA to check it against. This CDR3 has 15 residues. In germline, CDR1 is LGHDT, CDR2 YNNKEL (reference sequence). The CDR3 region is CASSQWLAGRDEQFF.

This chain joins TRBV20-1 and TRBJ1-5. The CDR3 has 15 amino acids. Germline V gene lookup returns CDR1 DFQATT and CDR2 SNEGSKA (reference sequence). CDR3 loop: CSAHLFGELNQPQHF.

The rearrangement joins TRBV12-3 or TRBV12-4 to TRBJ1-2; TCRdb picks TRBD1, but there is no DNA to check that call. This CDR3 is built from 14 residues. The CDR3 loop is CASSPGTEDYGYTF.

This chain links TRBV28 with TRBJ1-4. This CDR3 region has 13 residues. Germline V CDR1 and CDR2: MDHEN, SYDVKM. Here the CDR3 reads CASSFNLDEKLFF.

The chain couples TRBV20-1 to TRBJ2-2; the TCRdb D gene call, TRBD2, has no DNA to confirm it. This CDR3 has 14 amino acids. CDR1 DFQATT and CDR2 SNEGSKA come from the germline V gene (reference sequence). CDR3 residues: CSWRGGGDTGELFF.

CDR3: CSARPTGLGGDYYGYTF. The rearrangement links TRBV20-1 to TRBJ1-2; as DNA is missing, the TRBD1 call by TCRdb cannot be tested. The V gene's germline CDR1 is DFQATT and CDR2 SNEGSKA (reference sequence). The CDR3 extends over 17 amino acids.

The V and J genes are TRBV12-3 or TRBV12-4 and TRBJ2-2; with no DNA, the TCRdb D assignment of TRBD2 cannot be verified. The CDR3 length is 16 residues. The CDR3 spells CASSPTSGSGVGELFF.

This chain connects TRBV7-3 to TRBJ2-3; the D call of TRBD2 rests on TCRdb alone, since no DNA is present to check it. This CDR3 contains 16 residues. Germline-derived CDR1 and CDR2 are SGHTA and FQGTGA. The CDR3 reads CASSAGLAGGVDTQYF.

The chain joins TRBV7-2 to TRBJ1-5; the D gene TCRdb calls, TRBD1, cannot be checked with no DNA. CDR3 length equals 14 residues. Per germline, CDR1 SGHTA and CDR2 FQGNSA. CDR3 loop: CASSLFMGGQPQHF.

V gene TRBV5-1 combines with J gene TRBJ1-1. The CDR3 has 14 amino acids. The germline V gene encodes CDR1 SGHRS and CDR2 YFSETQ. CDR3 region: CASRGSVNRAEAFF.

V usage is TRBV5-4 and J usage is TRBJ1-5; there is no DNA to check the TCRdb D call of TRBD1. CDR3 size: 12 residues. Germline V gene lookup returns CDR1 SGHNT and CDR2 YYREEE (reference sequence). The chain's CDR3 is CATGVRGQPQHF.

The chain uses TRBV4-3 and TRBJ1-5; the TRBD1 assignment by TCRdb is unverifiable without DNA. Germline CDR1 reads LGHNA; CDR2 reads YSLEER. This CDR3 contains 15 residues. The chain's CDR3 is CASSLDIYSNQPQHF.

The chain couples TRBV5-1 to TRBJ1-1; TCRdb names TRBD1, which stays unverified in the absence of DNA. The CDR3 is 15 amino acids. Germline CDR1 and CDR2: SGHRS and YFSETQ. The CDR3 is CASSLGVGANTEAFF.

This chain connects TRBV5-1 to TRBJ2-5; TCRdb names TRBD1, which stays unverified in the absence of DNA. The length of the CDR3 is 14 residues. Germline V gene lookup returns CDR1 SGHRS and CDR2 YFSETQ. Here the CDR3 reads CASSNRGSQETQHF.

This chain links TRBV28 with TRBJ2-7. The CDR3 runs 12 residues. CDR1 and CDR2 from the germline V gene are MDHEN and SYDVKM. This chain's CDR3 is CASSQGNYEQYF.

The V gene is TRBV11-2, the J gene TRBJ1-2. The CDR3 loop spans 12 amino acids. Germline loops: CDR1 SGHAT, CDR2 FQNNGV. The CDR3 loop is CASSFAVHGYTF.

The chain employs TRBV13 and TRBJ2-3. CDR1 PRHDT and CDR2 FYEKMQ come from the germline V gene (reference sequence). This CDR3 spans 12 amino acids. The CDR3 here is CASSLGLDTQYF. The full variable domain, with the rest looked up from reference TRBV13 and TRBJ2-3, is AAGVIQSPRHLIKEKRETATLKCYPIPRHDTVYWYQQGPGQDPQFLISFYEKMQSDKGSIPDRFSAQQFSDYHSELNMSSLELGDSALYFCASSLGLDTQYFGPGTRLTVL.

The chain is built from TRBV7-9 and TRBJ1-6; TCRdb picks TRBD1, but there is no DNA to check that call. From germline, CDR1 is SEHNR and CDR2 FQNEAQ (reference sequence). The CDR3 extends over 16 amino acids. CDR3 sequence: CASSFGTGTYNSPLHF.

J is TRBJ1-1 and V is TRBV13; TCRdb names TRBD1, which stays unverified in the absence of DNA. CDR3 length equals 13 residues. The germline CDR1 and CDR2 sequences are PRHDT and FYEKMQ (reference sequence). The CDR3 reads CASSPRGGTEAFF. The full variable domain, completed using reference TRBV13 and TRBJ1-1, is AAGVIQSPRHLIKEKRETATLKCYPIPRHDTVYWYQQGPGQDPQFLISFYEKMQSDKGSIPDRFSAQQFSDYHSELNMSSLELGDSALYFCASSPRGGTEAFFGQGTRLTVV.

The V call is TRBV5-4, the J call TRBJ2-3; TCRdb indicates TRBD2, and absent DNA this call remains unverified. The CDR3 is 15 residues long. The germline CDR1 and CDR2 sequences are SGHNT and YYREEE (reference sequence). The CDR3 spells CASRGSGRAPDTQYF.